One and the same sample provided the 5 T cell receptor beta chains below, sequenced in a study of Tregs in tolerant kidney transplant recipients. The assay was immunoSEQ multiplex PCR, and TCRdb's table has in-frame clones only and misses some. The table includes 35,000 to 50,000 clones, about 95% detected once. These receptors' targets are unknown. The sequencing input was Tregs from blood cultured with allogeneic cells. The receptors here all came from a human donor in good health.

V is TRBV5-1 and J is TRBJ1-3; D call uncertain. V lost 10 bases and J 1 base, leaving 21 bases between the germline ends. Per germline, CDR1 SGHRS and CDR2 YFSETQ. The CDR3 totals 16 residues. The CDR3 sequence is CASAPGGLISGNTIYF. CDR3 nucleotides: TGCGCCTCCGCCCCTGGCGGTCTCATATCTGGAAACACCATATATTTT.

The rearrangement joins TRBV6-1 to TRBJ2-5, with D perhaps TRBD1 or TRBD2 (7 bases each). The V gene's germline CDR1 is MNHNS and CDR2 SASEGT. Trimming cost V 2 bases and J 4 bases, with 14 bases left between them. The CDR3 is 15 residues long. CDR3 region: CASSESDREGETQYF. DNA of the CDR3: TGTGCCAGCAGTGAATCTGACAGGGAGGGAGAGACCCAGTACTTC.

For the CDR3, the DNA is TGTGCCAGCTCACTAGCGGGAGAAGCCTACGAGCAGTACTTC. This sequence encodes CASSLAGEAYEQYF. V gene TRBV18 combines with J gene TRBJ2-7; the match to TRBD2 covers 9 bases. The V and J ends lost 4 bases and 2 bases, in that order; junction bases with no gene match: 3. Germline V CDR1 and CDR2: KGHSH, LQKENI. This CDR3 comprises 14 residues.

The rearrangement joins TRBV6-6 to TRBJ1-6, with D hard to call. The CDR3 has 11 residues. CDR1 is MNHNY and CDR2 is SVGAGI in the germline V gene (reference sequence). V lost 6 bases to trimming and J lost 5 bases, with 2 bases between them. The CDR3 spells CASRNNSPLHF. The CDR3 bases are TGTGCCAGCAGGAATAATTCACCCCTCCACTTT.

For the CDR3, the DNA is TGTGCCAGCAGTTACCGTCGCGAGCAGTACTTC. Protein sequence: CASSYRREQYF. This chain joins TRBV6-6 and TRBJ2-7; no clear D. The CDR3 has 11 residues. Trimming removed 2 bases from V and 6 bases from J, with 5 bases in between. CDR1 is MNHNY, CDR2 SVGAGI, per germline (reference sequence).